A single sample is the source of the 6 T cell receptor beta chains below, sequenced in a study of CD8 T cells in ankylosing spondylitis. One entry per CDR3 protein, called by TCRdb with MiXCR from the 5' RACE reads. The data hold roughly 180,000 distinct CDR3 sequences, with roughly 13% observed a single time. The sequenced sample consisted of blood, either unsorted or a sorted T cell fraction (not recorded which). The receptors here all came from a female donor with ankylosing spondylitis or in good health (not recorded which).

The table lists this clonotype with many counts. CDR3 sequence: CASSQEISPGYAGEQYF. CDR3 bases: TGTGCCAGCAGCCAAGAGATAAGCCCTGGCTACGCCGGCGAGCAGTACTTC. The chain carries TRBV14 and TRBJ2-7; D remains ambiguous. There are 17 residues in the CDR3. The V end lost 0 bases, the J end lost 6 bases, and 21 bases lay between the germline ends. CDR1 is SGHDN and CDR2 is FVKESK in the germline V gene. The full variable domain, its missing parts supplied by reference TRBV14 and TRBJ2-7, is EAGVTQFPSHSVIEKGQTVTLRCDPISGHDNLYWYRRVMGKEIKFLLHFVKESKQDESGMPNNRFLAERTGGTYSTLKVQPAELEDSGVYFCASSQEISPGYAGEQYFGPGTRLTVT.

This clonotype was seen ten or more times. CDR3 in amino acids: CASDRDRGSPLHF. CDR3 nucleotide sequence: TGTGCCAGCGACCGGGACAGGGGATCACCCCTCCACTTT. This chain connects TRBV7-2 to TRBJ1-6, with 10 bases aligning to TRBD1. CDR1 and CDR2 (germline): SGHTA, FQGNSA. V dropped 8 bases and J dropped 10; count of bases not matched to a gene: 5. The CDR3 length is 13 residues. The variable domain in full, with the rest retrieved from reference TRBV7-2 and TRBJ1-6, is GAGVSQSPSNKVTEKGKDVELRCDPISGHTALYWYRQSLGQGLEFLIYFQGNSAPDKSGLPSDRFSAERTGGSVSTLTIQRTQQEDSAVYLCASDRDRGSPLHFGNGTRLTVT.

This sequence joins TRBV7-3 and TRBJ2-1; either TRBD1 or TRBD2 may fit D (5 bases each). CDR3 length: 16 amino acids. Between the trimmed V and J ends, which lost 1 base and 7 bases, there was a span of 17 bases. The germline gives CDR1 SGHTA, CDR2 FQGTGA. The CDR3 sequence: CASSLNHPGTGNEQFF. As DNA, the CDR3 is TGTGCCAGCAGCTTAAATCATCCGGGGACGGGTAATGAGCAGTTCTTC.

This clonotype was counted between two and nine times. The genes are TRBV7-3 and TRBJ2-5, with D perhaps TRBD2 (6 bases). The length of the CDR3 is 14 residues. CDR1 SGHTA and CDR2 FQGTGA come from the germline V gene. V dropped 2 bases and J dropped 6 bases, with 13 bases sitting between them. The CDR3 spells CASSLYGEVKTQYF. The CDR3, as DNA: TGTGCCAGCAGCTTATACGGGGAGGTGAAGACCCAGTACTTC. Complete variable domain (other parts from reference TRBV7-3 and TRBJ2-5): GAGVSQTPSNKVTEKGKYVELRCDPISGHTALYWYRQSLGQGPEFLIYFQGTGAADDSGLPNDRFFAVRPEGSVSTLKIQRTERGDSAVYLCASSLYGEVKTQYFGPGTRLLVL.

This clonotype was seen a few times. This chain joins TRBV7-2 and TRBJ2-1, with 7 bases fitting TRBD2. The germline V gene encodes CDR1 SGHTA and CDR2 FQGNSA. With V trimmed by 2 bases and J by 5 bases, 3 bases remained unmatched. There are 14 residues in the CDR3. The CDR3 DNA sequence: TGTGCCAGCAGCTTATATGGGGGGGACAATGAGCAGTTCTTC. Its protein product is CASSLYGGDNEQFF.

This clonotype was recorded at least ten times. The V and J genes are TRBV5-1 and TRBJ2-1, with D perhaps TRBD2 (6 bases). V was clipped by 3 bases and J by 8 bases, with 15 bases between them. The CDR3 has 14 amino acids. Germline-derived CDR1 and CDR2 are SGHRS and YFSETQ. The CDR3 protein is CASSSGDLTDEQFF. DNA of the CDR3: TGCGCCAGCAGCTCGGGGGACCTAACCGATGAGCAGTTCTTC.